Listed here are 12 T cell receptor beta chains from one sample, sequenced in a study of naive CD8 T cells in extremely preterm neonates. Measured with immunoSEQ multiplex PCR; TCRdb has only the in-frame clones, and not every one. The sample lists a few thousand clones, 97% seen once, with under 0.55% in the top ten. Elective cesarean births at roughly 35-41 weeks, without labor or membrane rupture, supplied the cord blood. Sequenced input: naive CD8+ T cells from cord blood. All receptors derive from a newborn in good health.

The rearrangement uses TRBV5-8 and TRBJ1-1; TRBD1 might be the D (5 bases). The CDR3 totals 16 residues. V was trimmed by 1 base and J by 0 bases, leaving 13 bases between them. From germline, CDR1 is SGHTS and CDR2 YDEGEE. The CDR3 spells CASSLSYQGMNTEAFF. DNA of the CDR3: TGTGCCAGCAGCTTGTCATATCAGGGCATGAACACTGAAGCTTTCTTT.

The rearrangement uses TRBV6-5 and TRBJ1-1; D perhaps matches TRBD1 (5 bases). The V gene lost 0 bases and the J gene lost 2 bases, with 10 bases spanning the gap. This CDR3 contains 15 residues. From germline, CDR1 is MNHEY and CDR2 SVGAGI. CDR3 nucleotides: TGTGCCAGCAGTTACTCGCCGGGGGGAAACACTGAAGCTTTCTTT. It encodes CASSYSPGGNTEAFF.

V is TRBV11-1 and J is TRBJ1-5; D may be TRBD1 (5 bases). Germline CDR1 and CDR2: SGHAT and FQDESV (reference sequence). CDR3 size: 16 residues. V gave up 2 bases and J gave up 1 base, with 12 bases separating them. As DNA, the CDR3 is TGTGCCAGCAGCTTATCCGGGGCGGGGAGCAATCAGCCCCAGCATTTT. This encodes CASSLSGAGSNQPQHF.

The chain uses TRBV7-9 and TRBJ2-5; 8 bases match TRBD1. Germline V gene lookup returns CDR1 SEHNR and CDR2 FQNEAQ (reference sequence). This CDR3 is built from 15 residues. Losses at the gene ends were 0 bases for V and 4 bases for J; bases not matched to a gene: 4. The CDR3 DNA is TGTGCCAGCAGCTTAGCACAGGGGGTAGGAGAGACCCAGTACTTC. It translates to CASSLAQGVGETQYF.

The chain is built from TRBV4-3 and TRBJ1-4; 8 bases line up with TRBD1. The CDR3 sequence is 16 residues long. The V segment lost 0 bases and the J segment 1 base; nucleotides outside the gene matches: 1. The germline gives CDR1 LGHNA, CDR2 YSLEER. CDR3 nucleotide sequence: TGCGCCAGCAGCCAAGACAGGGGGCGAACTAATGAAAAACTGTTTTTT. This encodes CASSQDRGRTNEKLFF.

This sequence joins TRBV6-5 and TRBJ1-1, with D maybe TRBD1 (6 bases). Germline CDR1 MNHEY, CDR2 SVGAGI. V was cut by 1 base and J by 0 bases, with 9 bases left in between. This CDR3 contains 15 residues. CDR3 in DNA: TGTGCCAGCAGTTACTTACAGGGCATGAACACTGAAGCTTTCTTT. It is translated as CASSYLQGMNTEAFF.

The CDR3 is CAWSPAGGEDTQYF. In DNA form, the CDR3 reads TGTGCCTGGAGTCCAGCGGGCGGGGAAGATACGCAGTATTTT. The chain couples TRBV30 to TRBJ2-3; a weak D match, TRBD2 (6 bases). The CDR3 has 14 amino acids. V was shortened by 2 bases and J by 5 bases, with 14 bases between the two germline ends. The germline gives CDR1 GTSNPN, CDR2 SVGIG (reference sequence).

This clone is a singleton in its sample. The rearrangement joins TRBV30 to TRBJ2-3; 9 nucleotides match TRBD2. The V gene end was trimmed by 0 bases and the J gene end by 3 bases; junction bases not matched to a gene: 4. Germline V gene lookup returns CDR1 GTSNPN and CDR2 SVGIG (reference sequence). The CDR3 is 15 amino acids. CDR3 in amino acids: CAWSVGTSRTDTQYF. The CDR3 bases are TGTGCCTGGAGTGTGGGGACTAGCAGGACAGATACGCAGTATTTT.

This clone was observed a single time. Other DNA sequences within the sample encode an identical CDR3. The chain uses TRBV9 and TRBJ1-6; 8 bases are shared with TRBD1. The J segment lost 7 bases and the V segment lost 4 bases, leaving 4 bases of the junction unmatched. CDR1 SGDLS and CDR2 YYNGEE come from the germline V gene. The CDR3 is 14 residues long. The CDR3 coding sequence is TGTGCCAGCAGCCCCGGACAGGGAAATTCACCCCTCCACTTT. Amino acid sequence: CASSPGQGNSPLHF.

The CDR3: CARSLVGRPNTEAFF. DNA of the CDR3: TGTGCCAGAAGCTTGGTGGGGCGGCCGAACACTGAAGCTTTCTTT. V usage is TRBV5-3 and J usage is TRBJ1-1; maybe TRBD1 (5 bases). TRBV5-3 is an open reading frame whose function is uncertain. The germline V and J ends were trimmed by 0 bases and 1 base, with 10 bases remaining between them. The CDR3 consists of 15 residues.

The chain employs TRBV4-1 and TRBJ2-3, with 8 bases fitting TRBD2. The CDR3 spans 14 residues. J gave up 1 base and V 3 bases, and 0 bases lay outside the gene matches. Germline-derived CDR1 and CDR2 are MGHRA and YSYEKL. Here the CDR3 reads CASSQRGGTDTQYF. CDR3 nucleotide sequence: TGCGCCAGCAGCCAGCGGGGGGGCACAGATACGCAGTATTTT.

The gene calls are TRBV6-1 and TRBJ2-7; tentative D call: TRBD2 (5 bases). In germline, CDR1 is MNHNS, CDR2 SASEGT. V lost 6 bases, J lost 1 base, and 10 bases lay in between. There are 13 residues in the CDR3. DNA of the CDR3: TGTGCCAGCAGAACGGGGATTTCCTACGAGCAGTACTTC. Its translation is CASRTGISYEQYF.